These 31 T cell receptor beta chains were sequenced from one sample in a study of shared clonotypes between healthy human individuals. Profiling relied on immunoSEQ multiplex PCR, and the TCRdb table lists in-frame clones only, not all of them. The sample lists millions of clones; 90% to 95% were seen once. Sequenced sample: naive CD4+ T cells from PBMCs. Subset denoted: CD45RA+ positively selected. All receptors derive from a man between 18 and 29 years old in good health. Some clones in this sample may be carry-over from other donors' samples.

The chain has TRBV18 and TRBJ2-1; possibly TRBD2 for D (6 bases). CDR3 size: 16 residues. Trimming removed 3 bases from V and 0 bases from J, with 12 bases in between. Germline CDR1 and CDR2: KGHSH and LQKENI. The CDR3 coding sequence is TGTGCCAGCTCACCGGGCCGGGACTCCTCCTACAATGAGCAGTTCTTC. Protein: CASSPGRDSSYNEQFF. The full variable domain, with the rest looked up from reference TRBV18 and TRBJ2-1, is NAGVMQNPRHLVRRRGQEARLRCSPMKGHSHVYWYRQLPEEGLKFMVYLQKENIIDESGMPKERFSAEFPKEGPSILRIQQVVRGDSAAYFCASSPGRDSSYNEQFFGPGTRLTVL.

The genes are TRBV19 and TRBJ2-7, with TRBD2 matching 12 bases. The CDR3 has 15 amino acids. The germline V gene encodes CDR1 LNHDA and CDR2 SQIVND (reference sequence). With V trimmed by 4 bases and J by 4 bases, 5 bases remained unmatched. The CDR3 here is CASSSRTSGIYEQYF. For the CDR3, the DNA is TGTGCCAGTAGTAGCCGGACTAGCGGGATTTACGAGCAGTACTTC.

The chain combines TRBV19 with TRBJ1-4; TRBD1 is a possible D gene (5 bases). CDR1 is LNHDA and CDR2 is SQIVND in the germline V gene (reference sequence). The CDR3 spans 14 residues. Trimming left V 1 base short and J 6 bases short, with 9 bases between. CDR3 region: CASSIAGTYEKLFF. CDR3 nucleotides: TGTGCCAGTAGTATAGCTGGGACGTATGAAAAACTGTTTTTT.

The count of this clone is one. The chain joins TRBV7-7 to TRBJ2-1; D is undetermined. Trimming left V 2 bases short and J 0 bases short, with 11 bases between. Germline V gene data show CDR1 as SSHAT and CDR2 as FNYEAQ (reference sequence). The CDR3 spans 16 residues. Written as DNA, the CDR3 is TGTGCCAGCAGCTTAAGGGTCTCTAGCTCCTACAATGAGCAGTTCTTC. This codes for CASSLRVSSSYNEQFF. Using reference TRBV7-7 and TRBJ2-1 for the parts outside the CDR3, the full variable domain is GAGVSQSPRYKVTKRGQDVTLRCDPISSHATLYWYQQALGQGPEFLTYFNYEAQPDKSGLPSDRFSAERPEGSISTLTIQRTEQRDSAMYRCASSLRVSSSYNEQFFGPGTRLTVL.

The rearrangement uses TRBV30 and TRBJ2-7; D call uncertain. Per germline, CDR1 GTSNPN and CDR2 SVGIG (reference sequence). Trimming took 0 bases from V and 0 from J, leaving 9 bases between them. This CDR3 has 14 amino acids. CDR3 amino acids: CAWSVTASSYEQYF. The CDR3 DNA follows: TGTGCCTGGAGTGTGACGGCAAGCTCCTACGAGCAGTACTTC.

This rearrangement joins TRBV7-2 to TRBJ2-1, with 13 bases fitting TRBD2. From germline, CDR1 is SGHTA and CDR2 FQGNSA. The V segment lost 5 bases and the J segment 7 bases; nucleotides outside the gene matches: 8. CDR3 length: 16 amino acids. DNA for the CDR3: TGTGCCAGCAGCGCAAACCCGGGACTAGCGGGAAATGAGCAGTTCTTC. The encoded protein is CASSANPGLAGNEQFF.

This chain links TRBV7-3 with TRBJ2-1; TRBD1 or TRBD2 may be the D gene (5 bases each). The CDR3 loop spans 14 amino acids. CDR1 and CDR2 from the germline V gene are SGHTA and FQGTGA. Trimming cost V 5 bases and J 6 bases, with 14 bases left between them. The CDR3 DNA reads TGTGCCAGCAGCCTCCTGGGACCCGGCAATGAGCAGTTCTTC. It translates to CASSLLGPGNEQFF. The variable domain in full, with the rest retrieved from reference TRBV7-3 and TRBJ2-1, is GAGVSQTPSNKVTEKGKYVELRCDPISGHTALYWYRQSLGQGPEFLIYFQGTGAADDSGLPNDRFFAVRPEGSVSTLKIQRTERGDSAVYLCASSLLGPGNEQFFGPGTRLTVL.

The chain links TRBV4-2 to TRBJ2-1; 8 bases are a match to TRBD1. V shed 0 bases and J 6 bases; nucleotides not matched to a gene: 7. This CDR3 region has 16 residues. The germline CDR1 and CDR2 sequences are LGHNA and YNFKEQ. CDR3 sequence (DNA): TGTGCCAGCAGCCAAGATCGGGACAGGTTCGGCAATGAGCAGTTCTTC. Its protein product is CASSQDRDRFGNEQFF.

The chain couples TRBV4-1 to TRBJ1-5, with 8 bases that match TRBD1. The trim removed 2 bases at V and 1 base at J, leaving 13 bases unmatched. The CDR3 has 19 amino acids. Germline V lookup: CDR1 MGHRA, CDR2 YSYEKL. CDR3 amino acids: CASSQIIDRGLVSNQPQHF. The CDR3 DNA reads TGCGCCAGCAGCCAAATCATAGACAGGGGACTGGTAAGCAATCAGCCCCAGCATTTT.

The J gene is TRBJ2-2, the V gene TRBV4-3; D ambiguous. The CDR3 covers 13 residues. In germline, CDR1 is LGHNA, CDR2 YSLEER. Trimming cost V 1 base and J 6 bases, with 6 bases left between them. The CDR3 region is CASSQVRAGELFF. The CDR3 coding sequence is TGCGCCAGCAGCCAAGTTCGTGCCGGGGAGCTGTTTTTT.

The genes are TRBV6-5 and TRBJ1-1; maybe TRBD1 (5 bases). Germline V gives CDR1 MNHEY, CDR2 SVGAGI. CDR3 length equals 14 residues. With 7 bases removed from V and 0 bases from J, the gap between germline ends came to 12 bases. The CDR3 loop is CASKPGPMNTEAFF. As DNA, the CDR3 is TGTGCCAGCAAACCGGGACCAATGAACACTGAAGCTTTCTTT.

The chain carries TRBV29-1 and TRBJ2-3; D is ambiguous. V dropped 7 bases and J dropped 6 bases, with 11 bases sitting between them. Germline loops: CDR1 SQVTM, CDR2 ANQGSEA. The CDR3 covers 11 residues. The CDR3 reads CSGTNPDTQYF. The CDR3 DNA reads TGCAGCGGGACCAACCCGGATACGCAGTATTTT.

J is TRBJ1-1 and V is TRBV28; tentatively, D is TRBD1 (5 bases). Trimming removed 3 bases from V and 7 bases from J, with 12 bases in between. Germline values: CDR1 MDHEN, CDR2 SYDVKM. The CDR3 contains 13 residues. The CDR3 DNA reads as TGTGCCAGCAGTTTGGGGCAGAGCAGTGAAGCTTTCTTT. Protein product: CASSLGQSSEAFF.

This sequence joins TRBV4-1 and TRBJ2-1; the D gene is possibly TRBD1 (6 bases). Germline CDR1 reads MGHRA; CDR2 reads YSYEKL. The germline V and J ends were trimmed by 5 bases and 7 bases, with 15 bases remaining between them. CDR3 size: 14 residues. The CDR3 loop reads CASSKGVWPNEQFF. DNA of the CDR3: TGCGCCAGCAGCAAGGGGGTTTGGCCAAATGAGCAGTTCTTC.

The CDR3 protein is CASTLRTHNQPQHF. CDR3 bases: TGTGCCAGTACACTGCGCACACACAATCAGCCCCAGCATTTT. The rearrangement links TRBV19 to TRBJ1-5; D gene uncertain. The germline gives CDR1 LNHDA, CDR2 SQIVND (reference sequence). CDR3 length: 14 amino acids. The ends were cut back, 7 bases at V and 3 bases at J, with 13 bases in the middle.

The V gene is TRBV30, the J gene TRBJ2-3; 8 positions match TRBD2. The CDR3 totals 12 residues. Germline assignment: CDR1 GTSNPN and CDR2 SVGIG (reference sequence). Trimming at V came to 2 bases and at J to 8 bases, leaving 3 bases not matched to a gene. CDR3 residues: CAWSRAGGTQYF. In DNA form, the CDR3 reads TGTGCCTGGAGTCGGGCGGGAGGTACGCAGTATTTT.

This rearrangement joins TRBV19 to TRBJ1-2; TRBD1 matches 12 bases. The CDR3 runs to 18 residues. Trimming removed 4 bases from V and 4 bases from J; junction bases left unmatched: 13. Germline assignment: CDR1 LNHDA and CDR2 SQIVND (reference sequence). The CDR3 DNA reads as TGTGCCAGTAGTAGTATAGGGACAGGGGGCCGAACATTCTATGGCTACACCTTC. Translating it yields CASSSIGTGGRTFYGYTF.

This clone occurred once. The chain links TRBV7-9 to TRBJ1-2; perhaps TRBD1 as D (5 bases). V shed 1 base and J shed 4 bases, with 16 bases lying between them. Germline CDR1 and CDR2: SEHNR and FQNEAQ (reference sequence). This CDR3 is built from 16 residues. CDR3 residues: CASSLGVPRAFYGYTF. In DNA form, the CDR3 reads TGTGCCAGCAGCTTAGGCGTCCCCAGGGCTTTCTATGGCTACACCTTC.

The CDR3 sequence: CASSFDRREASREQFF. In DNA form, the CDR3 reads TGTGCCAGCAGTTTTGACCGGCGGGAGGCGTCCCGAGAGCAGTTCTTC. The chain carries TRBV27 and TRBJ2-1; 8 bases are a match to TRBD2. J was trimmed by 10 bases and V by 3 bases; bases with no gene match: 14. Germline V gene sequence: CDR1 MNHEY, CDR2 SMNVEV (reference sequence). The CDR3 consists of 16 residues.

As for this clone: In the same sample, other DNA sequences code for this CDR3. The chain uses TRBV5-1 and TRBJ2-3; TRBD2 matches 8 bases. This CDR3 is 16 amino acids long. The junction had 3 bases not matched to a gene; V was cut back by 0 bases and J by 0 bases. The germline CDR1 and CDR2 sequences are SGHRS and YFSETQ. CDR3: CASSLAGGLSTDTQYF. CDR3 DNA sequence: TGCGCCAGCAGCTTGGCGGGAGGGCTTAGCACAGATACGCAGTATTTT.

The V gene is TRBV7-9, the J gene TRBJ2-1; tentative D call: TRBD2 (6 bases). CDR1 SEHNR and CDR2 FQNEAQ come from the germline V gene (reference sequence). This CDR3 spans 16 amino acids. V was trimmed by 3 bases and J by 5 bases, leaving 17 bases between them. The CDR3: CASSFTLGGGHNEQFF. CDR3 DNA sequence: TGTGCCAGCAGCTTCACCCTGGGGGGAGGACACAATGAGCAGTTCTTC.

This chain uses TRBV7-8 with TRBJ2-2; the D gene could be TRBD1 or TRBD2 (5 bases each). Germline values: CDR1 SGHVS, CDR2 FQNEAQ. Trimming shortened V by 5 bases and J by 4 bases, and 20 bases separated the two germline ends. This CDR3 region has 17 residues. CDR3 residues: CASSGPWGWAGTGELFF. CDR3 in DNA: TGTGCCAGCAGCGGACCTTGGGGGTGGGCGGGCACCGGGGAGCTGTTTTTT.

CDR3 in DNA: TGTGCCAGCAGCTCGGACAGTTATGTTCGCGAGCAGTACTTC. Protein sequence: CASSSDSYVREQYF. This sequence joins TRBV5-4 and TRBJ2-7; perhaps TRBD1 as D (6 bases). There are 14 residues in the CDR3. The V end lost 3 bases, the J end lost 6 bases, and 16 bases lay between the germline ends. CDR1 and CDR2 (germline): SGHNT, YYREEE (reference sequence).

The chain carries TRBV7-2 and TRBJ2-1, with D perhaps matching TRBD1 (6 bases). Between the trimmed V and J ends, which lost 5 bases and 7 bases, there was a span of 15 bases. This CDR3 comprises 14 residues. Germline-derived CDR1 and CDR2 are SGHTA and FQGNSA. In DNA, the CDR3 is TGTGCCAGCAGCCCCGGACAGTGGGTTAATGAGCAGTTCTTC. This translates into CASSPGQWVNEQFF.

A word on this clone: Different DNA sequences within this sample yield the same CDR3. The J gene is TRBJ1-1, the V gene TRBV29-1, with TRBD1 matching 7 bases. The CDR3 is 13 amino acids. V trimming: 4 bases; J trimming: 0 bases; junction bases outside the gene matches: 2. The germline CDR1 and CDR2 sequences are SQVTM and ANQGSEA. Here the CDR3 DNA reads TGCAGCGTTGGACAGGGTTTGAACACTGAAGCTTTCTTT. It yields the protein CSVGQGLNTEAFF.

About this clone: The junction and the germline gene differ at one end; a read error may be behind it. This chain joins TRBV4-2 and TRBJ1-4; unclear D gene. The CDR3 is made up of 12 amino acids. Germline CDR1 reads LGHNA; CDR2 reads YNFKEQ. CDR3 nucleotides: TGTGCCAGCAGCCAAGATCGGGAGACATTACATTTT. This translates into CASSQDRETLHF.

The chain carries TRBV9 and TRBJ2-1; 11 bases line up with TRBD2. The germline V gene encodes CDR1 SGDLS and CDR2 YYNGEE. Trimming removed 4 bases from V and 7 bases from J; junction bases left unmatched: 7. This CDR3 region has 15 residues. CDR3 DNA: TGTGCCAGCAGCCCCTCGGGACTAGCGGATAATGAGCAGTTCTTC. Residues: CASSPSGLADNEQFF.

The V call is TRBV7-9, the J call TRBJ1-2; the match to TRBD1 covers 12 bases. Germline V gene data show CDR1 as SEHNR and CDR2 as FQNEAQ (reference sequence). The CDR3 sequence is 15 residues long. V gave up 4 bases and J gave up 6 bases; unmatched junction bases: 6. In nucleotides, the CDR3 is TGTGCCAGCAGCTATCGGGACAGGGGGCCAGATGGCTACACCTTC. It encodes CASSYRDRGPDGYTF.

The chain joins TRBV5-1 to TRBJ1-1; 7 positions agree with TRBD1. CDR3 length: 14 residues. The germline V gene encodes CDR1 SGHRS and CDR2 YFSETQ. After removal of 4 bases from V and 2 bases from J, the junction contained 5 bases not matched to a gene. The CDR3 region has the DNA TGCGCCAGCAGCGTGGGACAGACAAACACTGAAGCTTTCTTT. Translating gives CASSVGQTNTEAFF.

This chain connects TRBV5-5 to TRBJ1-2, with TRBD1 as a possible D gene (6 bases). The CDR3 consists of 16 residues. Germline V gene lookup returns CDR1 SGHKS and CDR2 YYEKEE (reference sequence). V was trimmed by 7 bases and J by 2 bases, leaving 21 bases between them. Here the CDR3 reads CASALAGDQLNYGYTF. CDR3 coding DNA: TGTGCCAGCGCACTTGCAGGGGACCAACTCAACTATGGCTACACCTTC.

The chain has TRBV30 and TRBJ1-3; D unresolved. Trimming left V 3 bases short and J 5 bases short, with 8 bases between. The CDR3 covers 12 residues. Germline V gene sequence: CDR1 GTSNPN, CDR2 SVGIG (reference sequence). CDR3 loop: CAWSAPRNTIYF. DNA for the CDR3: TGTGCCTGGAGCGCCCCACGAAACACCATATATTTT.